Below are 19 T cell receptor beta chains sequenced from a single sample in a study of cytomegalovirus exposure and HLA in healthy donors. The data were produced by immunoSEQ multiplex PCR, yet TCRdb's version contains in-frame clones alone and is incomplete. The sample records some 140,000 clones, 86% being singletons. The sequenced sample consisted of PBMCs. The receptors were gathered from a man aged 18 to 30 in good health and CMV-seronegative.

This chain connects TRBV4-2 to TRBJ1-1, with 7 bases fitting TRBD1. Germline V CDR1 and CDR2: LGHNA, YNFKEQ. This CDR3 has 16 amino acids. V gave up 1 base and J gave up 3 bases; unmatched junction bases: 8. CDR3 bases: TGTGCCAGCAGCCAAGCACACAGGCAGGGGGACACTGAAGCTTTCTTT. As protein: CASSQAHRQGDTEAFF.

The chain recombines TRBV18 with TRBJ1-6, with a possible D match to TRBD1 (6 bases). CDR1 KGHSH and CDR2 LQKENI come from the germline V gene. The CDR3 covers 15 residues. Trimming pared 3 bases from V and 4 bases from J, leaving 10 bases between. The CDR3 region has the DNA TGTGCCAGCTCACCGTGGGACACATATAATTCACCCCTCCACTTT. This sequence encodes CASSPWDTYNSPLHF.

The V gene is TRBV6-1, the J gene TRBJ1-1; no definite D call. Germline CDR1 is MNHNS and CDR2 is SASEGT. This CDR3 contains 14 residues. V was trimmed by 2 bases and J by 4 bases, leaving 11 bases between them. CDR3 sequence (DNA): TGTGCCAGCAGTGAAACCGGGTTGAGCACTGAAGCTTTCTTT. It specifies CASSETGLSTEAFF.

V usage is TRBV6-5 and J usage is TRBJ2-5; a possible D gene is TRBD1 (7 bases). The CDR3 covers 16 residues. Germline loops: CDR1 MNHEY, CDR2 SVGAGI. Deletions cut 0 bases from V and 2 bases from J, with 13 bases between. As DNA, the CDR3 is TGTGCCAGCAGTTACTCGGGGAGGACAGGACAAGAGACCCAGTACTTC. Protein: CASSYSGRTGQETQYF.

This sequence joins TRBV10-3 and TRBJ2-1; 8 nucleotides align to TRBD2. Trimming took 4 bases from V and 2 from J; bases not matched to a gene: 4. The CDR3 has 15 amino acids. The germline V gene encodes CDR1 ENHRY and CDR2 SYGVKD. CDR3 loop: CAISGSSGTYNEQFF. The DNA for the CDR3 is TGTGCCATCAGTGGGAGTAGCGGGACCTACAATGAGCAGTTCTTC.

This chain joins TRBV9 and TRBJ2-1; 12 nucleotides align to TRBD1. Germline V lookup: CDR1 SGDLS, CDR2 YYNGEE. The CDR3 contains 17 residues. The J segment lost 10 bases and the V segment lost 4 bases, leaving 15 bases of the junction unmatched. CDR3 loop: CASSPPGRDRGLGEQFF. DNA of the CDR3: TGTGCCAGCAGCCCTCCTGGTCGGGACAGGGGGCTAGGGGAGCAGTTCTTC.

This chain joins TRBV19 and TRBJ1-5; D perhaps matches TRBD1 (5 bases). In germline, CDR1 is LNHDA, CDR2 SQIVND (reference sequence). V was shortened by 5 bases and J by 2 bases, with 13 bases between the two germline ends. The CDR3 has 15 amino acids. The CDR3: CASSASGVGNQPQHF. Written as DNA, the CDR3 is TGTGCCAGTAGTGCGTCGGGGGTCGGCAATCAGCCCCAGCATTTT.

This clone was observed once. The chain couples TRBV5-1 to TRBJ2-2, with a weak D call TRBD1 (6 bases). This CDR3 has 14 amino acids. The germline gives CDR1 SGHRS, CDR2 YFSETQ. The germline V and J ends were trimmed by 0 bases and 6 bases, with 9 bases remaining between them. In nucleotides, the CDR3 is TGCGCCAGCAGCTTGGCAGGGGTGGCCGGGGAGCTGTTTTTT. Residues: CASSLAGVAGELFF.

The chain employs TRBV7-8 and TRBJ1-1; D might be TRBD1 (5 bases). This CDR3 has 15 residues. Germline CDR1 and CDR2: SGHVS and FQNEAQ. V lost 5 bases to trimming and J lost 4 bases, with 17 bases between them. The DNA for the CDR3 is TGTGCCAGCAGCCCCCTTGGACGGGGGACCACTGAAGCTTTCTTT. This gives the protein CASSPLGRGTTEAFF.

This rearrangement joins TRBV2 to TRBJ1-3; D gene unclear. This CDR3 is 14 amino acids long. The V gene's germline CDR1 is SNHLY and CDR2 FYNNEI. Trimming removed 4 bases from V and 0 bases from J, with 7 bases in between. The CDR3 is CASSATGSGNTIYF. In DNA form, the CDR3 reads TGTGCCAGCAGTGCGACGGGCTCTGGAAACACCATATATTTT.

The chain combines TRBV5-1 with TRBJ2-1, with TRBD2 as a possible D gene (5 bases). Germline V CDR1 and CDR2: SGHRS, YFSETQ. The CDR3 extends over 17 amino acids. Deletions cut 1 base from V and 5 bases from J, with 19 bases between. CDR3 in DNA: TGCGCCAGCAGCTTGACCCCACGGGGTCCCCAAAACAATGAGCAGTTCTTC. It yields the protein CASSLTPRGPQNNEQFF.

This clone was seen just once. The chain couples TRBV13 to TRBJ2-7, with 8 bases lining up with TRBD2. CDR3 length: 15 residues. Germline values: CDR1 PRHDT, CDR2 FYEKMQ (reference sequence). V shed 5 bases, J shed 2 bases, and the junction held 8 bases outside the gene matches. CDR3 nucleotides: TGTGCCAGCAGCCCCGCCCGGGAGGGGACCTACGAGCAGTACTTC. The encoded protein is CASSPAREGTYEQYF.

DNA of the CDR3: TGTGCCACCAGCAGAGATATGCGGGGATCCTACGAGCAGTACTTC. It is translated as CATSRDMRGSYEQYF. The rearrangement uses TRBV15 and TRBJ2-7, with D possibly TRBD2 on 6 matching bases. CDR1 is LNHNV and CDR2 is YYDKDF in the germline V gene (reference sequence). V lost 0 bases to trimming and J lost 1 base, with 10 bases between them. The length of the CDR3 is 15 residues.

CDR3 amino acids: CASSLDTEEAFF. Here the CDR3 DNA reads TGTGCCAGCAGCTTAGACACGGAGGAAGCTTTCTTT. The genes are TRBV7-9 and TRBJ1-1; D not resolved. The V gene's germline CDR1 is SEHNR and CDR2 FQNEAQ (reference sequence). The length of the CDR3 is 12 residues. Trimming pared 1 base from V and 8 bases from J, leaving 8 bases between.

The CDR3 loop reads CASRNRTHEQYF. The CDR3 DNA sequence: TGTGCCAGCAGGAACAGGACCCACGAGCAGTACTTC. The genes are TRBV7-9 and TRBJ2-7, with a possible D match to TRBD1 (5 bases). Trimming shortened V by 6 bases and J by 5 bases, and 11 bases separated the two germline ends. In germline, CDR1 is SEHNR, CDR2 FQNEAQ (reference sequence). The CDR3 runs to 12 residues. Drawing the rest from reference TRBV7-9 and TRBJ2-7, the complete variable domain is DTGVSQNPRHKITKRGQNVTFRCDPISEHNRLYWYRQTLGQGPEFLTYFQNEAQLEKSRLLSDRFSAERPKGSFSTLEIQRTEQGDSAMYLCASRNRTHEQYFGPGTRLTVT.

This chain uses TRBV27 with TRBJ2-7; a possible D gene is TRBD1 (6 bases). The V gene lost 3 bases and the J gene lost 6 bases, with 12 bases spanning the gap. This CDR3 is 13 amino acids long. CDR1 and CDR2 (germline): MNHEY, SMNVEV (reference sequence). The CDR3 sequence is CASSFIQGAEQYF. The DNA for the CDR3 is TGTGCCAGCAGTTTCATACAGGGTGCCGAGCAGTACTTC.

This clone came up a few times. This chain joins TRBV20-1 and TRBJ1-1, with unresolved D. This CDR3 spans 10 amino acids. V was pared by 3 bases and J by 10 bases, with 9 bases between. Germline CDR1 and CDR2: DFQATT and SNEGSKA (reference sequence). CDR3 amino acids: CSARRGSAFF. The CDR3 region has the DNA TGCAGTGCTAGGAGAGGGTCAGCTTTCTTT.

The count of this clone is one. This sequence joins TRBV10-3 and TRBJ2-7; 9 nucleotides line up with TRBD2. CDR3 size: 17 residues. The junction had 16 bases not matched to a gene; V was cut back by 3 bases and J by 7 bases. CDR1 and CDR2 (germline): ENHRY, SYGVKD. CDR3 in amino acids: CAISDPSRGSGSGEQYF. CDR3 DNA sequence: TGTGCCATCAGTGATCCCTCACGGGGTAGCGGGAGTGGAGAGCAGTACTTC.

The chain couples TRBV30 to TRBJ2-7; D possibly corresponds to TRBD1 (6 bases). V was pared by 2 bases and J by 3 bases, with 11 bases between. The CDR3 has 13 amino acids. Per germline, CDR1 GTSNPN and CDR2 SVGIG (reference sequence). CDR3 nucleotides: TGTGCCTGGAGTAGGCAACAGGGCTACGAGCAGTACTTC. Translating it yields CAWSRQQGYEQYF.